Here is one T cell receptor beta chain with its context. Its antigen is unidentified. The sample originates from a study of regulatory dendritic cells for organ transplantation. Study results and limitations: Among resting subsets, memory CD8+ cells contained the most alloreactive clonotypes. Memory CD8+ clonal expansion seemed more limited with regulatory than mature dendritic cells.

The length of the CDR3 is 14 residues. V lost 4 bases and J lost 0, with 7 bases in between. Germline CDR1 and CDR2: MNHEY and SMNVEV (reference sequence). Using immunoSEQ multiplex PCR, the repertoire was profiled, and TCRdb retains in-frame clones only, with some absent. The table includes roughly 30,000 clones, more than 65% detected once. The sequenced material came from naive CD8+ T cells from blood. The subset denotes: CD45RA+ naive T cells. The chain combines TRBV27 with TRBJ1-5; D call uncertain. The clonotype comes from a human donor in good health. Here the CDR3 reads CASSSGDSNQPQHF. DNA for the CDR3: TGTGCCAGCAGTTCGGGTGATAGCAATCAGCCCCAGCATTTT.